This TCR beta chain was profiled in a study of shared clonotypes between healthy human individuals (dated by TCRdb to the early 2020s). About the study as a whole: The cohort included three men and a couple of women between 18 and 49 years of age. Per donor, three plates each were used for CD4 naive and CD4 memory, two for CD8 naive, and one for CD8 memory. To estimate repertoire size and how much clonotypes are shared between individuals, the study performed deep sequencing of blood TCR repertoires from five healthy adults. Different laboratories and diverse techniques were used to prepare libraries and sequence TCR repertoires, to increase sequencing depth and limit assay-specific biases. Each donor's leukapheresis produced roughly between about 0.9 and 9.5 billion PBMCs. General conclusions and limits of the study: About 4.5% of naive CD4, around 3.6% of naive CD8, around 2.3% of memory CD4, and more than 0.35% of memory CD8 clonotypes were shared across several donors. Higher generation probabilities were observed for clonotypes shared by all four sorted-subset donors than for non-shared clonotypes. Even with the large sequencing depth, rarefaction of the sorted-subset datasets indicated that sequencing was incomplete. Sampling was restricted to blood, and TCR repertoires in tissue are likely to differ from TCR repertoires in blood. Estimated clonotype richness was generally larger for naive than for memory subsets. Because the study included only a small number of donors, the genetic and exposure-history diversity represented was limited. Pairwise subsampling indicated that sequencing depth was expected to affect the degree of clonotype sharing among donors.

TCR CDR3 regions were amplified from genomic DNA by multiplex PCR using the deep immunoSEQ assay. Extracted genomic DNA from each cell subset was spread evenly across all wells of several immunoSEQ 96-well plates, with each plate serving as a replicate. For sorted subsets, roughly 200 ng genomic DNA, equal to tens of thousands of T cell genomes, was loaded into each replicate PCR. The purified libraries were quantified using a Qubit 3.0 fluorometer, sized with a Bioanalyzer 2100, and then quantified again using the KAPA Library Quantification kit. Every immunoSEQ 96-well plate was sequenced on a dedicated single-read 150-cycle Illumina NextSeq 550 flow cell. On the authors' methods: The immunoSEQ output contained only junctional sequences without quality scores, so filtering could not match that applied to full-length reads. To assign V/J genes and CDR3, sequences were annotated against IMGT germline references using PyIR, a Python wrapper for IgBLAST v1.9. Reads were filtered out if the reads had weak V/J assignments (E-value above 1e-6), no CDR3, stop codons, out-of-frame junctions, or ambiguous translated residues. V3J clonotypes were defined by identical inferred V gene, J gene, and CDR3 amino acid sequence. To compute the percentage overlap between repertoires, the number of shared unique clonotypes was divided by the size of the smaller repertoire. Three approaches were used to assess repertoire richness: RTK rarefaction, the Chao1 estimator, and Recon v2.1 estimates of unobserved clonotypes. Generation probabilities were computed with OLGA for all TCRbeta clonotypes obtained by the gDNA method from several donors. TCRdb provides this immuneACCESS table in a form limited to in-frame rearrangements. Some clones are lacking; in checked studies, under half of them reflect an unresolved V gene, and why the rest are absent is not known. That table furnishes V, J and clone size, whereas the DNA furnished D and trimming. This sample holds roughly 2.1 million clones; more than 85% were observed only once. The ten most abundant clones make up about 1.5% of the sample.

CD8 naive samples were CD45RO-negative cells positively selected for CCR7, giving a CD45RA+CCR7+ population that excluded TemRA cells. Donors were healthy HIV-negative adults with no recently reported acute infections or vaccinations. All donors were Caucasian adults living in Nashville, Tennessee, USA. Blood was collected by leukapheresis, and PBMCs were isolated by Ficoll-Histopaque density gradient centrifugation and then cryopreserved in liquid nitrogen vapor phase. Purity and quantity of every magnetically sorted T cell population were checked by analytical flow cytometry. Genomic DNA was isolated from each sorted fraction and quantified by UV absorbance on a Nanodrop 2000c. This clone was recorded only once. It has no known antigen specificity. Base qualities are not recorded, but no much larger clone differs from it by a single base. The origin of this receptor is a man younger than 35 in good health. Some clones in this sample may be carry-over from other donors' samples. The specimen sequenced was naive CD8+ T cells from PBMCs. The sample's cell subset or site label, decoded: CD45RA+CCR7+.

The bases are TGTGCCAGCAGCGACCCGGCGAGCGAGCAGTACTTC. This is translated as CASSDPASEQYF. The chain uses TRBV9 and TRBJ2-7; the D gene is not confidently resolved. Counted from cysteine to phenylalanine, this CDR3 has 12 amino acids. Here the CDR3 DNA is all that survives: 36 bases in frame from base 1. V is clipped by 3 bases and J by 6 bases, and the sequence between their germline boundaries is 10 bases long. The germline V gene provides CDR1 SGDLS and CDR2 YYNGEE.